A selection of T cell receptor beta chains follows, all from one sample in a study of T cell responses to AZD1222 COVID-19 vaccine. The assay was immunoSEQ multiplex PCR, and TCRdb's table has in-frame clones only and misses some. The table records 100,000 to 150,000 clones, approximately 88% of them present only once. Sample: peripheral blood, taken on day 0 of AZD1222 vaccination. The receptors shown here come from an adult in good health. Both conserved end residues are part of each CDR3. A D gene is named only where the DNA matches it firmly. Some rows mark clone size as missing; the rest say once, few, many or name a class of expanded clone.

V gene: TRBV7-6
D gene: TRBD2
J gene: TRBJ2-3
clone size: NA
CDR3 protein: CASSLEPSGRARPDTQYF
CDR3 DNA: TGTGCCAGCAGCTTAGAGCCTAGCGGGAGGGCCCGCCCAGATACGCAGTATTTT

V gene: TRBV7-2
D gene: NA
J gene: TRBJ2-1
clone size: NA
CDR3 protein: CASSPGHAGYNEQFF
CDR3 DNA: TGTGCCAGCAGCCCCGGCCACGCGGGGTACAATGAGCAGTTCTTC

V gene: TRBV7-3
D gene: NA
J gene: TRBJ2-3
clone size: NA
CDR3 protein: CASSSQGGSTDTQYF
CDR3 DNA: TGTGCCAGCAGTTCCCAGGGGGGGAGTACAGATACGCAGTATTTT

V gene: TRBV7-9
D gene: TRBD1
J gene: TRBJ2-7
clone size: NA
CDR3 protein: CASSGQGDGTFNEQYF
CDR3 DNA: TGTGCCAGCAGCGGACAGGGGGACGGTACCTTCAACGAGCAGTACTTC

V gene: TRBV24-1
D gene: TRBD2
J gene: TRBJ2-1
clone size: NA
CDR3 protein: CATSEPSGRNYEQFF
CDR3 DNA: TGTGCCACCAGTGAACCTAGCGGGAGGAACTATGAGCAGTTCTTC

V gene: TRBV7-2
D gene: NA
J gene: TRBJ1-1
clone size: NA
CDR3 protein: CASMWKVDTEAFF
CDR3 DNA: TGTGCCAGCATGTGGAAGGTGGACACTGAAGCTTTCTTT

V gene: TRBV6-6
D gene: NA
J gene: TRBJ2-1
clone size: once
CDR3 protein: CASDTPGGDNEQFF
CDR3 DNA: TGTGCCAGCGATACCCCGGGCGGCGACAATGAGCAGTTCTTC

V gene: TRBV27
D gene: NA
J gene: TRBJ1-1
clone size: NA
CDR3 protein: CASSPPSTEAFF
CDR3 DNA: TGTGCCAGCAGTCCTCCCAGTACTGAAGCTTTCTTT

V gene: TRBV19
D gene: NA
J gene: TRBJ2-7
clone size: NA
CDR3 protein: CATNRRGYEQYF
CDR3 DNA: TGTGCCACTAATCGACGCGGCTACGAGCAGTACTTC

V gene: TRBV3-1/TRBV3-2
D gene: NA
J gene: TRBJ1-4
clone size: NA
CDR3 protein: CASSRGVIPNEKLFF
CDR3 DNA: TGTGCCAGCAGCCGCGGGGTAATTCCTAATGAAAAACTGTTTTTT

V gene: TRBV19
D gene: NA
J gene: TRBJ2-1
clone size: NA
CDR3 protein: CASASDHNEQFF
CDR3 DNA: TGTGCCAGTGCCTCGGATCACAATGAGCAGTTCTTC

V gene: TRBV5-1
D gene: TRBD1
J gene: TRBJ2-7
clone size: NA
CDR3 protein: CASSLGDSYYEQYF
CDR3 DNA: TGCGCCAGCAGCTTGGGGGACAGTTACTACGAGCAGTACTTC

V gene: TRBV7-9
D gene: NA
J gene: TRBJ1-1
clone size: once
CDR3 protein: CASSLDFGQQAFF
CDR3 DNA: TGTGCCAGCAGCTTAGATTTTGGGCAGCAAGCTTTCTTT

V gene: TRBV5-8
D gene: NA
J gene: TRBJ1-3
clone size: NA
CDR3 protein: CASSGTGFTGNTIYF
CDR3 DNA: TGTGCCAGCAGCGGAACAGGGTTCACTGGAAACACCATATATTTT

V gene: TRBV4-1
D gene: NA
J gene: TRBJ2-7
clone size: NA
CDR3 protein: CASSQGPAHYEQYF
CDR3 DNA: TGCGCCAGCAGCCAAGGGCCAGCTCACTACGAGCAGTACTTC

V gene: TRBV27
D gene: TRBD2
J gene: TRBJ2-1
clone size: NA
CDR3 protein: CASSPAGTSGINEQFF
CDR3 DNA: TGTGCCAGCAGTCCGGCCGGGACTAGCGGGATCAATGAGCAGTTCTTC

V gene: TRBV5-6
D gene: NA
J gene: TRBJ1-3
clone size: NA
CDR3 protein: CASSFEANSGNTIYF
CDR3 DNA: TGTGCCAGCAGCTTTGAAGCAAACTCTGGAAACACCATATATTTT

V gene: TRBV10-3
D gene: TRBD2
J gene: TRBJ2-5
clone size: NA
CDR3 protein: CAIRGLAGSAQYF
CDR3 DNA: TGTGCCATCCGGGGACTAGCGGGATCGGCCCAGTACTTC

V gene: TRBV10-1
D gene: TRBD1
J gene: TRBJ1-2
clone size: NA
CDR3 protein: CATQRDSNYGYTF
CDR3 DNA: TGCGCCACCCAACGGGACAGCAACTATGGCTACACCTTC

V gene: TRBV27
D gene: TRBD1
J gene: TRBJ2-5
clone size: NA
CDR3 protein: CASSSIRDRVRGETQYF
CDR3 DNA: TGTGCCAGCAGCTCAATCCGGGACAGGGTTCGTGGCGAGACCCAGTACTTC

V gene: TRBV6-5
D gene: NA
J gene: TRBJ1-2
clone size: NA
CDR3 protein: CASSYSTERRGYTF
CDR3 DNA: TGTGCCAGCAGTTACTCGACAGAGAGAAGAGGCTACACCTTC

V gene: TRBV9
D gene: TRBD2
J gene: TRBJ2-3
clone size: NA
CDR3 protein: CASSVLGGGSLTDTQYF
CDR3 DNA: TGTGCCAGCAGCGTATTGGGCGGGGGGTCCTTGACAGATACGCAGTATTTT

V gene: TRBV28
D gene: NA
J gene: TRBJ2-3
clone size: NA
CDR3 protein: CASSLFRQSTDTQYF
CDR3 DNA: TGTGCCAGCAGTTTATTCCGACAGAGCACAGATACGCAGTATTTT

V gene: TRBV15
D gene: NA
J gene: TRBJ1-1
clone size: NA
CDR3 protein: CATSRVGANTEAFF
CDR3 DNA: TGTGCCACCAGCAGAGTAGGAGCCAACACTGAAGCTTTCTTT

V gene: TRBV4-2
D gene: NA
J gene: TRBJ2-1
clone size: NA
CDR3 protein: CASSHGGRTSNEQFF
CDR3 DNA: TGTGCCAGCAGCCATGGGGGACGGACTTCTAATGAGCAGTTCTTC

V gene: TRBV2
D gene: TRBD1
J gene: TRBJ1-4
clone size: NA
CDR3 protein: CASSEDRGGEKLFF
CDR3 DNA: TGTGCCAGCAGTGAAGACAGGGGTGGAGAAAAACTGTTTTTT

V gene: TRBV3-1/TRBV3-2
D gene: TRBD1
J gene: TRBJ1-2
clone size: NA
CDR3 protein: CASSPDGDSGYTF
CDR3 DNA: TGTGCCAGCAGCCCTGACGGGGACAGTGGCTACACCTTC

V gene: TRBV5-1
D gene: NA
J gene: TRBJ2-3
clone size: NA
CDR3 protein: CASSWTVVTDTQYF
CDR3 DNA: TGCGCCAGCAGCTGGACAGTTGTCACAGATACGCAGTATTTT

V gene: TRBV19
D gene: NA
J gene: TRBJ1-1
clone size: once
CDR3 protein: CASSLRHAGNTEAFF
CDR3 DNA: TGTGCCAGTAGTCTAAGACACGCCGGGAACACTGAAGCTTTCTTT

V gene: TRBV6-5
D gene: TRBD1
J gene: TRBJ2-7
clone size: NA
CDR3 protein: CASRGQGGSYEQYF
CDR3 DNA: TGTGCCAGCAGGGGACAGGGGGGTTCCTACGAGCAGTACTTC

V gene: TRBV24-1
D gene: NA
J gene: TRBJ1-2
clone size: NA
CDR3 protein: CATSDPDSGGYTF
CDR3 DNA: TGTGCCACCAGTGATCCGGACTCGGGAGGCTACACCTTC

V gene: TRBV7-2
D gene: TRBD2
J gene: TRBJ2-5
clone size: NA
CDR3 protein: CASSSGLAGSETQYF
CDR3 DNA: TGTGCCAGCAGCTCGGGACTAGCGGGGTCAGAGACCCAGTACTTC

V gene: TRBV11-3
D gene: NA
J gene: TRBJ1-4
clone size: once
CDR3 protein: CASSSVGFNEKLFF
CDR3 DNA: TGTGCCAGCAGCTCAGTAGGATTTAATGAAAAACTGTTTTTT

V gene: TRBV11-3
D gene: NA
J gene: TRBJ1-2
clone size: once
CDR3 protein: CASSSRTGSYGYTF
CDR3 DNA: TGTGCCAGCAGCTCCAGGACGGGATCCTATGGCTACACCTTC

V gene: TRBV4-1
D gene: NA
J gene: TRBJ1-4
clone size: NA
CDR3 protein: CASSQAPGRNEKLFF
CDR3 DNA: TGCGCCAGCAGCCAAGCCCCGGGTCGTAATGAAAAACTGTTTTTT

V gene: TRBV19
D gene: NA
J gene: TRBJ1-5
clone size: NA
CDR3 protein: CASSTLSTFNSNQPQHF
CDR3 DNA: TGTGCCAGTAGTACCCTGTCGACCTTTAATAGCAATCAGCCCCAGCATTTT

V gene: TRBV5-1
D gene: NA
J gene: TRBJ1-6
clone size: NA
CDR3 protein: CARSWAAGGATSPLHF
CDR3 DNA: TGCGCCCGCAGCTGGGCCGCGGGGGGGGCGACTTCACCCCTCCACTTT

V gene: TRBV19
D gene: NA
J gene: TRBJ2-7
clone size: NA
CDR3 protein: CASSIGVPYEQYF
CDR3 DNA: TGTGCCAGTAGTATCGGAGTCCCCTACGAGCAGTACTTC

V gene: TRBV6-5
D gene: NA
J gene: TRBJ2-7
clone size: NA
CDR3 protein: CASSPPGRDPSEQYF
CDR3 DNA: TGTGCCAGCAGTCCACCCGGTCGTGATCCCTCCGAGCAGTACTTC

V gene: TRBV5-1
D gene: TRBD1
J gene: TRBJ2-7
clone size: NA
CDR3 protein: CASSREIDRAYEQYF
CDR3 DNA: TGCGCCAGCAGCCGAGAGATCGACAGGGCCTACGAGCAGTACTTC

V gene: TRBV11-2
D gene: TRBD1
J gene: TRBJ1-1
clone size: NA
CDR3 protein: CASSQRTGLIEAFF
CDR3 DNA: TGTGCCAGCAGCCAGCGGACAGGACTTATTGAAGCTTTCTTT

V gene: TRBV2
D gene: NA
J gene: TRBJ2-5
clone size: NA
CDR3 protein: CASSEVNRRQETQYF
CDR3 DNA: TGTGCCAGCAGTGAAGTCAACCGGAGGCAAGAGACCCAGTACTTC

V gene: TRBV19
D gene: TRBD2
J gene: TRBJ2-3
clone size: once
CDR3 protein: CASSKGLADTQYF
CDR3 DNA: TGTGCCAGTAGCAAGGGACTAGCGGATACGCAGTATTTT

V gene: TRBV5-5
D gene: TRBD2
J gene: TRBJ2-1
clone size: NA
CDR3 protein: CARRGGVLAEPVNEQFF
CDR3 DNA: TGTGCCCGCCGGGGAGGCGTCCTAGCGGAACCTGTGAATGAGCAGTTCTTC

V gene: TRBV18
D gene: NA
J gene: TRBJ1-4
clone size: NA
CDR3 protein: CASSLQSTNEKLFF
CDR3 DNA: TGTGCCAGCTCCCTACAGTCAACTAATGAAAAACTGTTTTTT

V gene: TRBV11-2
D gene: TRBD2
J gene: TRBJ2-7
clone size: NA
CDR3 protein: CASSLIFPGLAGASYEQYF
CDR3 DNA: TGTGCCAGCAGCTTGATATTCCCGGGACTAGCGGGAGCCTCCTACGAGCAGTACTTC

V gene: TRBV7-9
D gene: NA
J gene: TRBJ2-5
clone size: NA
CDR3 protein: CASSLNRAQETQYF
CDR3 DNA: TGTGCCAGCAGTTTAAACAGGGCACAGGAGACCCAGTACTTC

V gene: TRBV28
D gene: TRBD2
J gene: TRBJ2-1
clone size: NA
CDR3 protein: CASSLWWRGLAGEHNEQFF
CDR3 DNA: TGTGCCAGCAGTTTATGGTGGAGGGGACTAGCGGGAGAGCACAATGAGCAGTTCTTC

V gene: TRBV5-6
D gene: NA
J gene: TRBJ1-2
clone size: NA
CDR3 protein: CASSQGNYGYTF
CDR3 DNA: TGTGCCAGCAGCCAGGGGAACTATGGCTACACCTTC

V gene: TRBV19
D gene: TRBD2
J gene: TRBJ2-3
clone size: once
CDR3 protein: CASRWDSGGTDTQYF
CDR3 DNA: TGTGCCAGTAGGTGGGATAGCGGGGGAACAGATACGCAGTATTTT

V gene: TRBV11-2
D gene: NA
J gene: TRBJ1-6
clone size: NA
CDR3 protein: CASSLGLTNSPLHF
CDR3 DNA: TGTGCCAGCAGCTTAGGCTTAACGAACTCACCCCTCCACTTT

V gene: TRBV28
D gene: NA
J gene: TRBJ2-3
clone size: NA
CDR3 protein: CASSLNSLGDTQYF
CDR3 DNA: TGTGCCAGCAGTTTAAACTCACTAGGAGATACGCAGTATTTT